This record concerns one T cell receptor beta chain sequence. Its antigen is unidentified. The data were produced by immunoSEQ multiplex PCR, yet TCRdb's version contains in-frame clones alone and is incomplete. This sample yields 950,000 to 1,100,000 clones, of which 75% to 85% are seen a single time; 0.6% to 0.7% belongs to the top ten. The data were obtained in a study of shared clonotypes between healthy human individuals. Study observations and caveats: Unshared clonotypes carried lower generation probabilities than those common to all four donors. Larger estimated richness was generally recorded for naive subsets relative to memory subsets.

Germline CDR1 reads SGHVS; CDR2 reads FQNEAQ. V was shortened by 5 bases and J by 4 bases, with 11 bases between the two germline ends. This CDR3 spans 13 amino acids. None of the donors, who were healthy HIV-negative adults, had recently had acute infections or vaccinations. The chain has TRBV7-8 and TRBJ1-2; D is unresolved. The sample comprised memory CD4+ T cells from PBMCs. This sample's subset: CD45RA-negative fraction. The clonotype comes from a man between 18 and 35 years old in good health. Some clones in this sample may be carry-over from other donors' samples. CDR3 in amino acids: CASSIGSGYGYTF. CDR3 DNA sequence: TGTGCCAGCAGCATTGGGTCAGGCTATGGCTACACCTTC.